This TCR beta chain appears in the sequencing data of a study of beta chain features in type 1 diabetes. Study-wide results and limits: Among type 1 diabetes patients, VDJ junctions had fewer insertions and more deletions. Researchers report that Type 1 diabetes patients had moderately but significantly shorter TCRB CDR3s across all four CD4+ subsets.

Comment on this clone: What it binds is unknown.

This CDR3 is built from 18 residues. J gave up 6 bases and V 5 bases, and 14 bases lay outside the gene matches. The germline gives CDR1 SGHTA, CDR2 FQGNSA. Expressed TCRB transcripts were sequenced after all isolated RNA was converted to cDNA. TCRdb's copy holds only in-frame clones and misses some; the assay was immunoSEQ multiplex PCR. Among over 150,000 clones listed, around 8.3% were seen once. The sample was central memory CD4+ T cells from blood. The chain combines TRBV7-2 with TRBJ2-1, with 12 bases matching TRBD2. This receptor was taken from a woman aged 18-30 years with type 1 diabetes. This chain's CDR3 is CASSPMLLAGGLGNEQFF. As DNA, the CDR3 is TGTGCCAGCAGCCCAATGTTACTAGCGGGAGGATTAGGCAATGAGCAGTTCTTC.